This T cell receptor (beta chain) was documented in a study of cytomegalovirus exposure and HLA in healthy donors. With 60 Vbeta and 13 Jbeta primers, the PCR was carried out. Assay used: immunoSEQ multiplex PCR; TCRdb lists only in-frame clones, some missing. This sample has roughly 100,000 clones, with roughly 9.4% found just once. This clone has only a few counts. Input material: PBMCs. This receptor was identified in a middle-aged man in good health and CMV-seropositive.

The CDR3 here is CASSRLAGATDTQYF. DNA of the CDR3: TGTGCCAGCAGTCGACTAGCGGGAGCGACAGATACGCAGTATTTT. The J gene is TRBJ2-3, the V gene TRBV28, with TRBD2 matching 12 bases. The J segment lost 3 bases and the V segment lost 5 bases, leaving 3 bases of the junction unmatched. Germline V lookup: CDR1 MDHEN, CDR2 SYDVKM. The CDR3 runs 15 residues.